The 11 T cell receptor beta chains presented below share a single source sample, sequenced in a study of T cell changes during pregnancy in multiple sclerosis. Clones were sequenced by immunoSEQ multiplex PCR, and TCRdb holds only the in-frame ones, with some missing. Seen here are approximately 40,000 clones, 75% to 90% observed once, and the top ten hold 11%. The sample was CD8+ T cells from peripheral blood mononuclear cells, taken in the third trimester of pregnancy. The receptors here all came from a female donor with multiple sclerosis, enrolled in a pregnancy study.

The chain links TRBV27 to TRBJ1-2, with TRBD1 matching over 9 bases. The CDR3 runs 14 residues. Losses at the gene ends were 5 bases for V and 4 bases for J; bases not matched to a gene: 5. Germline CDR1 is MNHEY and CDR2 is SMNVEV (reference sequence). CDR3 in amino acids: CASSVTGGVYGYTF. CDR3 nucleotides: TGTGCCAGCAGTGTGACAGGGGGGGTCTATGGCTACACCTTC.

The genes are TRBV7-6 and TRBJ2-5; D perhaps matches TRBD1 (5 bases). Germline values: CDR1 SGHVS, CDR2 FNYEAQ. The CDR3 is 18 amino acids. Between the trimmed V and J ends, which lost 0 bases and 5 bases, there was a span of 22 bases. The CDR3 sequence: CASSLAGSKKGPFETQYF. The DNA of the CDR3 is TGTGCCAGCAGCTTAGCGGGCAGCAAAAAGGGGCCTTTCGAGACCCAGTACTTC.

The chain carries TRBV9 and TRBJ1-4, with a possible D match to TRBD1 (6 bases). Germline CDR1 is SGDLS and CDR2 is YYNGEE. The V and J ends lost 0 bases and 8 bases respectively, with 14 bases between them. This CDR3 has 15 amino acids. The chain's CDR3 is CASSVGGGQREKLFF. CDR3 nucleotide sequence: TGTGCCAGCAGCGTAGGGGGGGGGCAGAGGGAAAAACTGTTTTTT.

This clone came up once. The rearrangement joins TRBV27 to TRBJ2-3, with D possibly being TRBD2 (6 bases). CDR3 length: 16 amino acids. Germline loops: CDR1 MNHEY, CDR2 SMNVEV (reference sequence). The germline V and J ends were trimmed by 2 bases and 2 bases, with 14 bases remaining between them. The CDR3 sequence: CASSLEWDSHTDTQYF. CDR3 nucleotides: TGTGCCAGCAGTTTAGAGTGGGACTCGCACACAGATACGCAGTATTTT.

The chain combines TRBV5-1 with TRBJ2-5, with D possibly TRBD2 on 5 matching bases. Germline V gene sequence: CDR1 SGHRS, CDR2 YFSETQ. Trimming stripped 4 bases from V and 3 bases from J, with 10 bases between. This CDR3 is 13 amino acids long. The DNA for the CDR3 is TGCGCCAGCAGCCCGGACTGGGAAGAGACCCAGTACTTC. Protein: CASSPDWEETQYF.

The V and J genes are TRBV27 and TRBJ2-1; TRBD1 matches at 9 bases. The CDR3 has 15 residues. V lost 0 bases, J lost 7 bases, and 4 bases stayed unmatched. Germline values: CDR1 MNHEY, CDR2 SMNVEV (reference sequence). The CDR3 DNA follows: TGTGCCAGCAGTTTATCACAGGGGGCTTGGAATGAGCAGTTCTTC. Protein sequence: CASSLSQGAWNEQFF.

The chain couples TRBV5-1 to TRBJ2-1; D is perhaps TRBD2 (5 bases). The CDR3 is 15 amino acids. V was trimmed by 0 bases and J by 2 bases, leaving 9 bases between them. The V gene's germline CDR1 is SGHRS and CDR2 YFSETQ. The CDR3: CASSLVSGAYNEQFF. As DNA, the CDR3 is TGCGCCAGCAGCTTGGTAAGCGGAGCCTACAATGAGCAGTTCTTC.

This clone showed up just once. This rearrangement joins TRBV7-8 to TRBJ2-5, with 7 nucleotides matching TRBD1. The CDR3 totals 17 residues. Germline assignment: CDR1 SGHVS and CDR2 FQNEAQ. J was trimmed by 2 bases and V by 2 bases; bases with no gene match: 11. The CDR3 nucleotides read TGTGCCAGCAGCTTATACATCTCCGGGACAGCACAAGAGACCCAGTACTTC. The encoded protein is CASSLYISGTAQETQYF.

The rearrangement uses TRBV7-9 and TRBJ2-7; 7 bases fit TRBD1. In germline, CDR1 is SEHNR, CDR2 FQNEAQ (reference sequence). V was clipped by 6 bases and J by 0 bases; unmatched bases: 11. This CDR3 contains 16 residues. The CDR3 spells CASSHPPGQFSYEQYF. For the CDR3, the DNA is TGTGCCAGCAGTCACCCCCCGGGACAGTTCTCCTACGAGCAGTACTTC.

J is TRBJ2-1 and V is TRBV29-1; TRBD1 might be the D (6 bases). The CDR3 contains 13 residues. From germline, CDR1 is SQVTM and CDR2 ANQGSEA. V lost 5 bases to trimming and J lost 4 bases, with 12 bases between them. The CDR3 nucleotides read TGCAGCGTTCCCAGGGGATTTTACAATGAGCAGTTCTTC. It specifies CSVPRGFYNEQFF.

This chain uses TRBV27 with TRBJ1-4; D is ambiguous. V shed 8 bases and J shed 10 bases, with 14 bases lying between them. Germline V gene lookup returns CDR1 MNHEY and CDR2 SMNVEV (reference sequence). The CDR3 is made up of 12 amino acids. The CDR3 is CASGASWAKLFF. The DNA for the CDR3 is TGTGCCAGCGGCGCCTCCTGGGCAAAACTGTTTTTT.